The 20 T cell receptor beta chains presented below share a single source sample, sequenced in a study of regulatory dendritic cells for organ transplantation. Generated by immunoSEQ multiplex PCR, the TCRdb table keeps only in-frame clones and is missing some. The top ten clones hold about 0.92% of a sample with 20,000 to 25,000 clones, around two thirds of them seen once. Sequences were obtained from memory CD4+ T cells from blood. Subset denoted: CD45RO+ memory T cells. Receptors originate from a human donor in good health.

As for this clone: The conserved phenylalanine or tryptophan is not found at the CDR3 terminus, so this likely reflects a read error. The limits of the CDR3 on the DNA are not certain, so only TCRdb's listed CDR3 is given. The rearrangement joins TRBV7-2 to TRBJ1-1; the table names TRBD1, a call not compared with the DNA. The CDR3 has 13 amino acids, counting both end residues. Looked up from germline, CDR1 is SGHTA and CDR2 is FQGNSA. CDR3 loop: CASSSRQGGGVVL.

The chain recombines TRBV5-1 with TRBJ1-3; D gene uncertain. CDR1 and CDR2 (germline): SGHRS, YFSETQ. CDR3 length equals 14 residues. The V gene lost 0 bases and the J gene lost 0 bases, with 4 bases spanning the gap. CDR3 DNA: TGCGCCAGCAGCTTGGACAGCTCTGGAAACACCATATATTTT. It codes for CASSLDSSGNTIYF.

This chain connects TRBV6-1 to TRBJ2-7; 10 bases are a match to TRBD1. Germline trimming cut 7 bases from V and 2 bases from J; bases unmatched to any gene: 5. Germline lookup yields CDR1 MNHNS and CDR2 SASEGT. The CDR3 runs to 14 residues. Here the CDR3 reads CASKGDRGPYEQYF. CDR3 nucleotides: TGTGCCAGCAAGGGGGACAGGGGCCCCTACGAGCAGTACTTC.

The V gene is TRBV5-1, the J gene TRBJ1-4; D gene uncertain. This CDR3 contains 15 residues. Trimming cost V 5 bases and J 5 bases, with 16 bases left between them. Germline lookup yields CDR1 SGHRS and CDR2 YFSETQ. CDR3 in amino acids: CASSQKGVINEKLFF. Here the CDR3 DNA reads TGCGCCAGCAGTCAGAAGGGAGTAATCAATGAAAAACTGTTTTTT.

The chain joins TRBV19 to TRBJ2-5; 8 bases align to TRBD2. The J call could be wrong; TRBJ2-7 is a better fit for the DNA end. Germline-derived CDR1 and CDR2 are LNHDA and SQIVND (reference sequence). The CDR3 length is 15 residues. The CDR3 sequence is CASSQRGTFSYEQYF. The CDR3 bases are TGTGCCAGTAGCCAGCGGGGGACCTTCTCCTACGAGCAGTACTTC.

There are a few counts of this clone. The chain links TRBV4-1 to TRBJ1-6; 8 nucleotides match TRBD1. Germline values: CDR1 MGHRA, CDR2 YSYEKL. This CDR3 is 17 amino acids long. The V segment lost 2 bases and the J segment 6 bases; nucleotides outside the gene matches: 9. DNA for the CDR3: TGCGCCAGCAGCCAATACGGGACAGGATTTGGTAATTCACCCCTCCACTTT. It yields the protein CASSQYGTGFGNSPLHF.

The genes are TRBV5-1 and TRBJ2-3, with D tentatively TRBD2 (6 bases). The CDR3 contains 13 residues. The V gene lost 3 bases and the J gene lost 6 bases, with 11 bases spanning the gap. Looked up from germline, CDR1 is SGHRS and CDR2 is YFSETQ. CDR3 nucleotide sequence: TGCGCCAGCAGCTCGGACTACCGGGATACGCAGTATTTT. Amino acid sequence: CASSSDYRDTQYF.

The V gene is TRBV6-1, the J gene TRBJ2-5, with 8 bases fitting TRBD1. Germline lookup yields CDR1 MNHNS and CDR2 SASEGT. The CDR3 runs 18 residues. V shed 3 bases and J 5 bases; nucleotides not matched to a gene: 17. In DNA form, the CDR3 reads TGTGCCAGCAGTGACCTCAGGGGGCGGGTCACGACGGGGGAGACCCAGTACTTC. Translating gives CASSDLRGRVTTGETQYF.

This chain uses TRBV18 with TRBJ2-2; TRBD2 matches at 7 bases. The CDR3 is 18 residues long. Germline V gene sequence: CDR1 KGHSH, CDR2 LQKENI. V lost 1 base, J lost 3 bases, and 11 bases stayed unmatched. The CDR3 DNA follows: TGTGCCAGCTCACCACAGAGGCAGGCGGGGGATTACACCGGGGAGCTGTTTTTT. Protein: CASSPQRQAGDYTGELFF.

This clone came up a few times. The CDR3 loop reads CASSHGQEINSPLHF. CDR3 DNA sequence: TGTGCCAGCAGCCATGGACAGGAGATTAATTCACCCCTCCACTTT. V and J are TRBV7-8 and TRBJ1-6, with TRBD1 identical over 7 bases. Germline-derived CDR1 and CDR2 are SGHVS and FQNEAQ. V was clipped by 5 bases and J by 6 bases; unmatched bases: 7. This CDR3 region has 15 residues.

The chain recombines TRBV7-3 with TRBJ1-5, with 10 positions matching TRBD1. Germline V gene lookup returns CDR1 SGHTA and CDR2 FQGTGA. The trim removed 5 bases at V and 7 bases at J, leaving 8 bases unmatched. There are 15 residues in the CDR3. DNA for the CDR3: TGTGCCAGCAGCCCCCGGGACAGGGGAGGACAGCCCCAGCATTTT. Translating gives CASSPRDRGGQPQHF. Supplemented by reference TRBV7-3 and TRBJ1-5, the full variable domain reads GAGVSQTPSNKVTEKGKYVELRCDPISGHTALYWYRQSLGQGPEFLIYFQGTGAADDSGLPNDRFFAVRPEGSVSTLKIQRTERGDSAVYLCASSPRDRGGQPQHFGDGTRLSIL.

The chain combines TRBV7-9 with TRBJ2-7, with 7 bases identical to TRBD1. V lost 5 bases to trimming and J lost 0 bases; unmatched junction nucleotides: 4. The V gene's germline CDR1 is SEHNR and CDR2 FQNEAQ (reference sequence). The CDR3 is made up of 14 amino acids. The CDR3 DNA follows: TGTGCCAGCAGCAAGGACAGGTACTCCTACGAGCAGTACTTC. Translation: CASSKDRYSYEQYF. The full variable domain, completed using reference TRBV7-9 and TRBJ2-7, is DTGVSQNPRHKITKRGQNVTFRCDPISEHNRLYWYRQTLGQGPEFLTYFQNEAQLEKSRLLSDRFSAERPKGSFSTLEIQRTEQGDSAMYLCASSKDRYSYEQYFGPGTRLTVT.

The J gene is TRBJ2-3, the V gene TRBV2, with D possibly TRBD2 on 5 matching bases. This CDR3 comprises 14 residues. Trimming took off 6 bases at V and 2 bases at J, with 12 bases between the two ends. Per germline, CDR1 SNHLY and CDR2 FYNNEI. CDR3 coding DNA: TGTGCCAGCAGGCGGGCCTTCTCCACAGATACGCAGTATTTT. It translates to CASRRAFSTDTQYF.

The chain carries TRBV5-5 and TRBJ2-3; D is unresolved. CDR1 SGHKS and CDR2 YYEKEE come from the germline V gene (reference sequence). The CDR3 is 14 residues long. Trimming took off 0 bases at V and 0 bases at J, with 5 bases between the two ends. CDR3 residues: CASSLVRSTDTQYF. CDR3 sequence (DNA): TGTGCCAGCAGCTTGGTGCGAAGCACAGATACGCAGTATTTT.

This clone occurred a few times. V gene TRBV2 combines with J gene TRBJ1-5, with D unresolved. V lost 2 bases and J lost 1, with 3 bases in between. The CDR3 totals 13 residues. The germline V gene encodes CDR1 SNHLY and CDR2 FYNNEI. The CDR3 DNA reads TGTGCCAGCAGTGAACAGAGCAATCAGCCCCAGCATTTT. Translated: CASSEQSNQPQHF.

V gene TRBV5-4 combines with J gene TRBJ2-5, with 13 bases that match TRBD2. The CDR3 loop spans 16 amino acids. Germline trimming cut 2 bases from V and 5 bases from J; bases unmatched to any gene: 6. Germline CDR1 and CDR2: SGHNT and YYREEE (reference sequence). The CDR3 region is CASSFFTSGGGETQYF. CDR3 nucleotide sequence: TGTGCCAGCAGCTTTTTTACTAGCGGGGGGGGTGAGACCCAGTACTTC. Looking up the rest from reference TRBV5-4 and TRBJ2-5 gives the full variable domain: ETGVTQSPTHLIKTRGQQVTLRCSSQSGHNTVSWYQQALGQGPQFIFQYYREEENGRGNFPPRFSGLQFPNYSSELNVNALELDDSALYLCASSFFTSGGGETQYFGPGTRLLVL.

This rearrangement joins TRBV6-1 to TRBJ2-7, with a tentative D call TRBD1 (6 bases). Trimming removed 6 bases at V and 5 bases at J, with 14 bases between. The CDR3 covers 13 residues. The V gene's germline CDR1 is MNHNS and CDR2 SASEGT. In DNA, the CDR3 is TGTGCCAGCAGCCGATGGAAGGGGGACGAGCAGTACTTC. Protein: CASSRWKGDEQYF.

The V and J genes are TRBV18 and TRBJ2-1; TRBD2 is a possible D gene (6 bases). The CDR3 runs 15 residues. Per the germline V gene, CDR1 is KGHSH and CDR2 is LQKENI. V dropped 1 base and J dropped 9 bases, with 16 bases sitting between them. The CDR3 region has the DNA TGTGCCAGCTCACCACTGGCTAGCGAGGTGGGTGAGCAGTTCTTC. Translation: CASSPLASEVGEQFF.

The CDR3 DNA follows: TGCAGCGCCATGAGTCGACAGGGGTTCACTGAAGCTTTCTTT. Protein product: CSAMSRQGFTEAFF. The genes are TRBV29-1 and TRBJ1-1, with 8 bases that match TRBD1. CDR1 SQVTM and CDR2 ANQGSEA come from the germline V gene. The junction had 11 bases not matched to a gene; V was cut back by 7 bases and J by 4 bases. The CDR3 has 14 residues.

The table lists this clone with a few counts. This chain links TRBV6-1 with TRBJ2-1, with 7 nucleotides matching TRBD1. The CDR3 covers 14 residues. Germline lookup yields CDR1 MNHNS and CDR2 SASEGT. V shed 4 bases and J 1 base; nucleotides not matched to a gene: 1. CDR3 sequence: CASSGQGSYNEQFF. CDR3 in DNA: TGTGCCAGCAGTGGACAGGGTTCCTACAATGAGCAGTTCTTC.